The clone carrying this TCR beta chain has just a few counts. Its specificity is not known. Deletions cut 0 bases from V and 2 bases from J, with 8 bases between. The CDR3 totals 14 residues. Germline CDR1 reads SGDLS; CDR2 reads YYNGEE. Sequencing was performed with immunoSEQ multiplex PCR; in TCRdb, only in-frame clones are kept and a portion is missing. The sample includes around 1,300 clones, approximately 13% of them seen just once. This sample was taken from a study of tumour-infiltrating T cells in Burkitt lymphoma. In the study overall: This cohort included all epidemiological subtypes of Burkitt lymphoma. Repertoire clonality predicted overall and progression-free survival. Regarding the study as a whole: Several public clonotypes recurred in numerous Burkitt lymphoma patients.

This chain joins TRBV9 and TRBJ1-1; no clear D gene. Sequencing was carried out using tumor tissue. The clonotype was recovered from a human donor with Burkitt lymphoma. This CDR3 is CASSVERVNTEAFF. CDR3 nucleotides: TGTGCCAGCAGCGTAGAGCGGGTCAACACTGAAGCTTTCTTT.